The rows below give T cell receptor beta chains drawn from one sample of a study of spatial heterogeneity in lung cancer. TCRdb re-called the 5' RACE reads through MiXCR, storing one row per CDR3 protein. This table holds some 11,000 distinct CDR3 sequences, around 24% found once. The sample in question was PBMCs, obtained at surgery. Receptors were obtained from a female donor with early-stage non-small cell lung cancer. Each CDR3 is given with its conserved first and last residue. A D gene is named only where the DNA matches it firmly.

cdr3_aa	j_call	d_call	v_call
CASTQTSGSGDTQYF	TRBJ2-3	TRBD2	TRBV19
CASSLGLAGDNEQFF	TRBJ2-1	TRBD2	TRBV5-8
CASSRVYSNQPQHF	TRBJ1-5	NA	TRBV12-3/TRBV12-4
CASSFTSGSAYNEQFF	TRBJ2-1	TRBD2	TRBV5-4
CASSLPAGRTGSPLHF	TRBJ1-6	NA	TRBV9
CSARDLDRGDTEAFF	TRBJ1-1	TRBD1	TRBV20-1
CSARDLREAETQYF	TRBJ2-5	TRBD2	TRBV20-1
CASSKLSGSKFF	TRBJ2-1	NA	TRBV21-1
CASSPGDIVTQYF	TRBJ2-5	NA	TRBV12-3/TRBV12-4
CASSLVSGNNQPQHF	TRBJ1-5	NA	TRBV7-2
CASSEVITTYEQYF	TRBJ2-7	NA	TRBV6-1
CASSPIYQETQYF	TRBJ2-5	NA	TRBV27
CASGSWTRNGEQFF	TRBJ2-1	NA	TRBV5-1
CASSASGELETNEQFF	TRBJ2-1	NA	TRBV9
CSARDLAWDINYGYTF	TRBJ1-2	NA	TRBV20-1
CSASRTSGRSTEQYF	TRBJ2-7	TRBD2	TRBV20-1
CASSYSGREDSSRYEQYF	TRBJ2-7	NA	TRBV27
CSVGGDREPNIQYF	TRBJ2-4	TRBD1	TRBV29-1
CASSSSTGVYEQYF	TRBJ2-7	TRBD1	TRBV11-1
CASSLIELAGAGEQFF	TRBJ2-1	TRBD2	TRBV7-2
CASSTRRGDQPQHF	TRBJ1-5	NA	TRBV12-3/TRBV12-4
CASSTRTGPGELFF	TRBJ2-2	NA	TRBV14
CASTAGNEGNQPQHF	TRBJ1-5	NA	TRBV7-9
CASSFLAGGPGEQFF	TRBJ2-1	TRBD2	TRBV7-2
CASLGFSSYEQYF	TRBJ2-7	NA	TRBV28
CSADGSYEQYF	TRBJ2-7	NA	TRBV20-1
CASSLRLAGGPQYNEQFF	TRBJ2-1	TRBD2	TRBV5-5
CASSFSEGDTEAFF	TRBJ1-1	NA	TRBV12-3/TRBV12-4
CASSLDGTLLFF	TRBJ1-4	NA	TRBV7-2
CASSQGAGDIQYF	TRBJ2-4	TRBD2	TRBV4-2
CASSLTSGSIDEQFF	TRBJ2-1	TRBD2	TRBV5-1
CASSPGRSPGTDTQYF	TRBJ2-3	TRBD2	TRBV12-3/TRBV12-4
CASTAPGQRNSPLHF	TRBJ1-6	TRBD1	TRBV6-1
CASSGDTQGQETQYF	TRBJ2-5	NA	TRBV5-1
CASRRLNYGYTF	TRBJ1-2	NA	TRBV19
CASSLNSGATEAFF	TRBJ1-1	NA	TRBV5-1
CASSETRGGEQYF	TRBJ2-7	NA	TRBV6-6
CAWSRSPGTEAFF	TRBJ1-1	NA	TRBV30
CASSETPRDRGWEQYF	TRBJ2-7	TRBD1	TRBV25-1
CASSPGLAADTQYF	TRBJ2-3	TRBD2	TRBV7-2
CASSLLGYSEAFF	TRBJ1-1	NA	TRBV28
CAIRGIAGSGNEQFF	TRBJ2-1	NA	TRBV10-3
CASTGTAYEQYF	TRBJ2-7	NA	TRBV28
CASSQVAANYGYTF	TRBJ1-2	NA	TRBV4-1
CASTGRREADTQYF	TRBJ2-3	NA	TRBV7-2
CASSAPGHYVQYF	TRBJ2-7	NA	TRBV18
CASVRSNPLGETQYF	TRBJ2-5	NA	TRBV5-1
CASSLDSGDYNEQFF	TRBJ2-1	NA	TRBV5-4
CASSGMETGELFF	TRBJ2-2	NA	TRBV2
CASSMDTTFTDTQYF	TRBJ2-3	NA	TRBV19
CASSLAGTVGQPQHF	TRBJ1-5	TRBD1	TRBV27
CASSLRQGIETGELFF	TRBJ2-2	TRBD1	TRBV14
CASSSTGPRAQYF	TRBJ2-3	NA	TRBV27
CASSPRTEQNTEAFF	TRBJ1-1	NA	TRBV18
CASSFPSGEGTEAFF	TRBJ1-1	NA	TRBV5-1
CASSPRRSSSSYVQYF	TRBJ2-7	NA	TRBV7-8
CASSPLHLLGEDYEQYF	TRBJ2-7	NA	TRBV11-2